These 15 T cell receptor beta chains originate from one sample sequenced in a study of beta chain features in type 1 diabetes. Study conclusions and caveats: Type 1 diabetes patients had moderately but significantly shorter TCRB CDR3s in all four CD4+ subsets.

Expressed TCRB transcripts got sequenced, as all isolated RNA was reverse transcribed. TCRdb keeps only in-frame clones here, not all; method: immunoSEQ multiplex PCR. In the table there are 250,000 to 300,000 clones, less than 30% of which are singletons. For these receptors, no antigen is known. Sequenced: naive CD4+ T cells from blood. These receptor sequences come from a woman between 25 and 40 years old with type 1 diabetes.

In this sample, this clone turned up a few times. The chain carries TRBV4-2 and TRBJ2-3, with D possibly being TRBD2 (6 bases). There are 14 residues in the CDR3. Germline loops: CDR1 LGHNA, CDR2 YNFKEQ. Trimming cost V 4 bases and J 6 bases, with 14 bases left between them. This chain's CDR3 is CASSPAASGDTQYF. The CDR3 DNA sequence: TGTGCCAGCAGCCCAGCGGCCAGCGGGGATACGCAGTATTTT.

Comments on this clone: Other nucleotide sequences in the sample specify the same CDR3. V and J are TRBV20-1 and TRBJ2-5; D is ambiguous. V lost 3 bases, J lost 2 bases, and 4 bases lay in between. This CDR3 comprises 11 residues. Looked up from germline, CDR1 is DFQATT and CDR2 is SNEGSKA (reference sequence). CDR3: CSASRQETQYF. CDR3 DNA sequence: TGCAGTGCTAGCCGGCAAGAGACCCAGTACTTC.

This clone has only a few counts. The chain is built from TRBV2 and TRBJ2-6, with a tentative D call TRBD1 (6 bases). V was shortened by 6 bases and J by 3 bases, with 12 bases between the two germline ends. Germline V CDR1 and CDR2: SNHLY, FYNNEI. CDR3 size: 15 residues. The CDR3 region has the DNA TGTGCCAGCAGGAGCCAGGGGTATGGGGCCAACGTCCTGACTTTC. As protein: CASRSQGYGANVLTF.

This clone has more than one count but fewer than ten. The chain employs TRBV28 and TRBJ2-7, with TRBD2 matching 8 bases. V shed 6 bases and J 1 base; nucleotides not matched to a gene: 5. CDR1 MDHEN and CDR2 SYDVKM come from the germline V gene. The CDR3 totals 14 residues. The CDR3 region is CASRLGTSSYEQYF. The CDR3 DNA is TGTGCCAGCAGATTAGGGACTAGTTCCTACGAGCAGTACTTC.

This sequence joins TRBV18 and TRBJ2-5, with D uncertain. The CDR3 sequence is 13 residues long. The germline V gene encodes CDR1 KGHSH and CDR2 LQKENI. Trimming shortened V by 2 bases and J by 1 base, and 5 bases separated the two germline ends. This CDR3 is CASSPNSQETQYF. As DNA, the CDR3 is TGTGCCAGCTCACCAAACAGCCAAGAGACCCAGTACTTC. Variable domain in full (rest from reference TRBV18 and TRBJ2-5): NAGVMQNPRHLVRRRGQEARLRCSPMKGHSHVYWYRQLPEEGLKFMVYLQKENIIDESGMPKERFSAEFPKEGPSILRIQQVVRGDSAAYFCASSPNSQETQYFGPGTRLLVL.

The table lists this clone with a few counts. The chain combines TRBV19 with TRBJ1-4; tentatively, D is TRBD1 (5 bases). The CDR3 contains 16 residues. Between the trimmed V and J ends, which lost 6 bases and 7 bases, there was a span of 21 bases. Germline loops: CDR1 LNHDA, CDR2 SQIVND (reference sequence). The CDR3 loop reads CASRSPGRGESEKLFF. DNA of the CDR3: TGTGCCAGTAGGTCCCCCGGGAGGGGCGAGAGTGAAAAACTGTTTTTT.

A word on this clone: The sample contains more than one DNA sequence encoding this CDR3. Here the CDR3 reads CASSLSGSSYNEQFF. The CDR3 DNA is TGTGCCAGCAGCTTAAGCGGTAGCTCCTACAATGAGCAGTTCTTC. The V call is TRBV7-6, the J call TRBJ2-1, with TRBD2 as a possible D gene (5 bases). CDR1 is SGHVS and CDR2 is FNYEAQ in the germline V gene. V was shortened by 2 bases and J by 0 bases, with 8 bases between the two germline ends. This CDR3 has 15 amino acids.

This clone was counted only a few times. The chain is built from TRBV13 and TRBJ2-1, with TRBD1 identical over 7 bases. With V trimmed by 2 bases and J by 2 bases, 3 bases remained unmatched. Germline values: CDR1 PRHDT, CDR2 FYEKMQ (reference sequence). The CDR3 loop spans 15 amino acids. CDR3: CASSLNRGPYNEQFF. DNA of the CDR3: TGTGCCAGCAGCTTAAACAGGGGCCCCTACAATGAGCAGTTCTTC.

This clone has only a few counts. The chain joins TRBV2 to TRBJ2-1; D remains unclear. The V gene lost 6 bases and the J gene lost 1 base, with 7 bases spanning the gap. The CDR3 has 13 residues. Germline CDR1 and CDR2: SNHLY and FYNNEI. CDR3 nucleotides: TGTGCCAGCAGGAGAGATTCCTACAATGAGCAGTTCTTC. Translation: CASRRDSYNEQFF.

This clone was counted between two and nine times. Written as DNA, the CDR3 is TGTGCCAGTAGTTCGGACAGGCTCGAGCAGTACTTC. This translates into CASSSDRLEQYF. This chain links TRBV19 with TRBJ2-7; 7 nucleotides match TRBD1. The V gene end was trimmed by 5 bases and the J gene end by 6 bases; junction bases not matched to a gene: 4. CDR3 length: 12 amino acids. Per the germline V gene, CDR1 is LNHDA and CDR2 is SQIVND (reference sequence). The full variable domain, with the rest looked up from reference TRBV19 and TRBJ2-7, is DGGITQSPKYLFRKEGQNVTLSCEQNLNHDAMYWYRQDPGQGLRLIYYSQIVNDFQKGDIAEGYSVSREKKESFPLTVTSAQKNPTAFYLCASSSDRLEQYFGPGTRLTVT.

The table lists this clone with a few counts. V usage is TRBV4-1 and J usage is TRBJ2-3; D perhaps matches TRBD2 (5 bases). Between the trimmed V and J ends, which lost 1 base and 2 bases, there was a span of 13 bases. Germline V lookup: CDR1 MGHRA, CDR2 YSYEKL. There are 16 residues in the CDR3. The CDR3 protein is CASSQVMGAFTDTQYF. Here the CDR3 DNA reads TGCGCCAGCAGCCAAGTCATGGGAGCTTTCACAGATACGCAGTATTTT.

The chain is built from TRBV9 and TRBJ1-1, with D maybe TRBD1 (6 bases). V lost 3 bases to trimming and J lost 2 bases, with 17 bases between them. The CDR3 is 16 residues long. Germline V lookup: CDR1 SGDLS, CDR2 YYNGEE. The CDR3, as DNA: TGTGCCAGCAGCGGCCGGGGGGCACTCGGTAACACTGAAGCTTTCTTT. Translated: CASSGRGALGNTEAFF.

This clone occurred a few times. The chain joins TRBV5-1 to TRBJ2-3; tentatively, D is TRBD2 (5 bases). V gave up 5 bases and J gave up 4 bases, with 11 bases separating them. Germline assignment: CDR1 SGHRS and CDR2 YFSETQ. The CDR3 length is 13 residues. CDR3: CASRVALSDTQYF. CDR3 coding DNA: TGCGCCAGCAGGGTAGCGTTATCAGATACGCAGTATTTT.

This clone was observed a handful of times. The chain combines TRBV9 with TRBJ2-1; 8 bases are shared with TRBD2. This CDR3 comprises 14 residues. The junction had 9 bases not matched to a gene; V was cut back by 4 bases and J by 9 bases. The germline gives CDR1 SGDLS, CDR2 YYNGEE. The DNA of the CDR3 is TGTGCCAGCAGCCCATCTGGGACTAGTGCTGAGCAGTTCTTC. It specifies CASSPSGTSAEQFF.

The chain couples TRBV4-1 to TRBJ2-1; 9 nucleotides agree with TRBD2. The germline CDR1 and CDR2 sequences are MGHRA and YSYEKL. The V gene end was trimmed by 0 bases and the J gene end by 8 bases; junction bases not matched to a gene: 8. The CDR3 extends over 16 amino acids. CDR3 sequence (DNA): TGCGCCAGCAGCCAAGATAAGGGTAGCGGGAGCTATGAGCAGTTCTTC. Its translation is CASSQDKGSGSYEQFF.